Reported below is one T cell receptor (beta chain). This sample stems from a study of T cell clones after liver transplantation. Germline CDR1 and CDR2: MNHEY and SMNVEV (reference sequence). The CDR3 length is 16 residues. V gave up 5 bases and J gave up 4 bases; unmatched junction bases: 13. Sequenced by immunoSEQ multiplex PCR; TCRdb stores in-frame clones only, minus some. Of 98,000 or so clones listed, 82% were seen once; the top ten hold around 0.94%. The receptor comes from a human donor who received a liver transplant. Source: CD4+ T cells from blood, taken before liver transplant. The rearrangement uses TRBV27 and TRBJ1-1, with TRBD1 matching 7 bases. The CDR3 bases are TGTGCCAGCAGTGCAGATATAGGGGGCGGTGGCACTGAAGCTTTCTTT. Protein product: CASSADIGGGGTEAFF.